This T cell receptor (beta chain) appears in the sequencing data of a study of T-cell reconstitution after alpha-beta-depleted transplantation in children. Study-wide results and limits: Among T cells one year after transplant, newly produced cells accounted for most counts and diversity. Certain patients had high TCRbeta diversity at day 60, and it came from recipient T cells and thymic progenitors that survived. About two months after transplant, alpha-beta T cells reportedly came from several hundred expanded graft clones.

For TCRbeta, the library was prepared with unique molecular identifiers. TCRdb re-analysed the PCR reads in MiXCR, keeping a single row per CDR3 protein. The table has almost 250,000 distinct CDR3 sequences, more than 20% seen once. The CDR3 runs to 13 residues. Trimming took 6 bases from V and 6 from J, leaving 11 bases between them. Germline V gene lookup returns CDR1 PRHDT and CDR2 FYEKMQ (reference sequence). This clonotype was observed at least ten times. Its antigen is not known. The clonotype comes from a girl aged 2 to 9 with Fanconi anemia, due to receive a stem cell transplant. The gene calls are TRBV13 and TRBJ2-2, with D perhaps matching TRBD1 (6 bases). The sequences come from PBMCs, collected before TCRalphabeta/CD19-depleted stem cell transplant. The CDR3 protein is CASSFYRAGELFF. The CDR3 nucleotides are TGTGCCAGCAGTTTCTACAGGGCCGGGGAGCTGTTTTTT.